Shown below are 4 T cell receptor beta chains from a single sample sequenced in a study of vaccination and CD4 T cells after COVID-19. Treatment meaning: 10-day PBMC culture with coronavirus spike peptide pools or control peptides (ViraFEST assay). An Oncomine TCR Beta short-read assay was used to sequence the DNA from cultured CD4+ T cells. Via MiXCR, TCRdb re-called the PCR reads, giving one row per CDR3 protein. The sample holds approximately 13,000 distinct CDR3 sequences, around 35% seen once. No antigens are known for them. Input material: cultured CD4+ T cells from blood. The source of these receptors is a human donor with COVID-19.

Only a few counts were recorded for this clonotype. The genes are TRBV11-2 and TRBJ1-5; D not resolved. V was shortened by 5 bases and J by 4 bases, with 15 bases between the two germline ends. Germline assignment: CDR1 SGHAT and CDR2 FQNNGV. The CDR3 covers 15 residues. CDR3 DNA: TGTGCCAGCAGCCCGGGGAGCCAGATGAATCAGCCCCAGCATTTT. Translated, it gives CASSPGSQMNQPQHF.

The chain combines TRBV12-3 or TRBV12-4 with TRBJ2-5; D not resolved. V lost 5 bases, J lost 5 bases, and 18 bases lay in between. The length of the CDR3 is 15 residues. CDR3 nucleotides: TGTGCCAGCAGTCCCCCAAGTAAGGGTGCGGAGACCCAGTACTTC. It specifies CASSPPSKGAETQYF.

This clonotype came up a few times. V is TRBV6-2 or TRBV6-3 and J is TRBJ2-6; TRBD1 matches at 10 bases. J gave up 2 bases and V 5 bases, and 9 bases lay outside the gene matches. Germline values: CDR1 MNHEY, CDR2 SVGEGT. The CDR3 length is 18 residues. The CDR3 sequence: CASSDPTGGVTGANVLTF. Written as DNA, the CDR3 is TGTGCCAGCAGTGACCCGACAGGGGGCGTTACTGGGGCCAACGTCCTGACTTTC.

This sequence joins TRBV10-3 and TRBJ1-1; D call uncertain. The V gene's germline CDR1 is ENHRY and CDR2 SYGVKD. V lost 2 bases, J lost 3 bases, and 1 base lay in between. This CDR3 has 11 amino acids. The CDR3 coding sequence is TGTGCCATCAGTGAGGACACTGAAGCTTTCTTT. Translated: CAISEDTEAFF.